The subject of this entry is one T cell receptor beta chain. Its target is unknown. The data stem from a study of Ad26.COV2.S vaccination and SARS-CoV-2 variants. Study-level information: Donor got 5x10^10 or 1x10^11 viral particles of Ad26.COV2.S. Findings and limits, study-wide: Non-spike TCR breadth showed similarity between vaccine and placebo recipients. The TCR-based breadth and depth measures might underestimate overall T cell responses. Substantial breadth was reported for post-vaccination spike-specific CD8+ and CD4+ T cells.

Noted treatment: around 19 received Ad26.COV2.S at low or high dose, single or two shots; 5 received placebo; per-sample allocation not given. After the first vaccine or placebo injection, samples were drawn on day 63. TCRdb's table, derived via immunoSEQ multiplex PCR, lists solely in-frame clones and lacks some. The table records more than 400,000 clones, 80% to 95% of them present only once. The CDR3 has 15 residues. Germline V CDR1 and CDR2: LGHDT, YNNKEL (reference sequence). V shed 4 bases and J 0 bases; nucleotides not matched to a gene: 6. The receptor's source is a person between 18 and 59 years old who received the Ad26.COV2.S COVID-19 vaccine or a placebo. The specimen was peripheral blood, collected in a trial of Ad26.COV2.S vaccine versus placebo. The chain couples TRBV3-1 (or the pseudogene TRBV3-2) to TRBJ2-7; 7 bases agree with TRBD1. The CDR3 reads CASSRPQGSSYEQYF. DNA for the CDR3: TGTGCCAGCAGCCGCCCACAGGGGAGCTCCTACGAGCAGTACTTC.